These T cell receptor beta chains were read from a single sample in a study of shared clonotypes between healthy human individuals. Assay used: immunoSEQ multiplex PCR; TCRdb lists only in-frame clones, some missing. The data contain 2 million to 2.5 million clones, over 85% of them singletons. Sequencing used naive CD4+ T cells from PBMCs. All receptors derive from a man younger than 30 in good health. Some clones in this sample may be carry-over from other donors' samples. Both conserved end residues are part of each CDR3. The D gene is left open where the match is weak. Clone size is shown for a subset of rows, as once, few, many or a class of expanded clone.

CASSLDRVGGYTF TGTGCCAGCAGCTTGGACAGGGTGGGTGGCTACACCTTC TRBV7-8 TRBD1 NA TRBJ1-2
CASRLAGTDTQYF TGTGCCAGCAGACTAGCGGGCACAGATACGCAGTATTTT TRBV6-5 TRBD2 NA TRBJ2-3
CASSLGLAGGILLGEQYF TGTGCCAGCAGCTTAGGGCTAGCGGGAGGCATCCTCTTGGGGGAGCAGTACTTC TRBV7-8 TRBD2 NA TRBJ2-7
CSVAPPGGLVYNEQFF TGCAGCGTTGCCCCCCCCGGCGGGTTGGTTTACAATGAGCAGTTCTTC TRBV29-1 NA NA TRBJ2-1
CAWNRQGLGYEQYF TGTGCCTGGAATCGACAGGGGTTGGGCTACGAGCAGTACTTC TRBV30 TRBD1 NA TRBJ2-7
CASSLGEGTEAFF TGCGCCAGCAGCCTGGGGGAGGGCACTGAAGCTTTCTTT TRBV5-1 NA once TRBJ1-1
CAASKEREIRTDTQYF TGTGCCGCCTCGAAGGAGCGGGAGATAAGGACAGATACGCAGTATTTT TRBV10-3 TRBD2 NA TRBJ2-3
CASRRLADSYNEQFF TGCGCCAGCCGCCGACTAGCGGATAGCTACAATGAGCAGTTCTTC TRBV5-1 TRBD2 NA TRBJ2-1
CASSYRQGNTEAFF TGTGCCAGCAGTTACCGGCAGGGGAACACTGAAGCTTTCTTT TRBV6-5 NA NA TRBJ1-1
CASRAELAKNIQYF TGTGCCAGTCGGGCAGAACTAGCCAAAAACATTCAGTACTTC TRBV19 NA NA TRBJ2-4
CASSAPGRVTGELFF TGTGCCAGCAGTGCCCCCGGGAGAGTAACCGGGGAGCTGTTTTTT TRBV28 NA NA TRBJ2-2
CASSLEGRPGTGELFF TGTGCCAGCAGCTTGGAGGGACGGCCGGGCACCGGGGAGCTGTTTTTT TRBV5-4 NA NA TRBJ2-2
CASSWVIDTEAFF TGTGCCAGCAGTTGGGTCATTGACACTGAAGCTTTCTTT TRBV28 NA NA TRBJ1-1
CASSRRQGPTEAFF TGTGCCAGCAGCCGCCGACAGGGGCCCACTGAAGCTTTCTTT TRBV7-3 TRBD1 NA TRBJ1-1
CASSAALDLGQYF TGTGCCAGCAGCGCAGCTCTCGATCTCGGGCAGTACTTC TRBV11-1 NA NA TRBJ2-7
CASSPGTSTDTQYF TGTGCCAGCTCACCGGGGACAAGCACAGATACGCAGTATTTT TRBV18 NA once TRBJ2-3
CASSTPPGAGVADTQYF TGTGCCAGTAGTACCCCCCCCGGAGCGGGAGTAGCTGATACGCAGTATTTT TRBV19 TRBD2 NA TRBJ2-3
CASSLRAGTDTQYF TGTGCCAGCAGCTTGCGGGCGGGGACAGATACGCAGTATTTT TRBV5-6 NA NA TRBJ2-3
CASSQETGGHVSQHF TGCGCCAGCAGCCAAGAAACAGGGGGGCACGTATCCCAGCATTTT TRBV4-1 TRBD1 once TRBJ1-5
CASSLALTLIAGNLNEQFF TGTGCCAGCAGCTTAGCCCTTACTCTAATAGCGGGAAATCTCAATGAGCAGTTCTTC TRBV7-8 TRBD2 NA TRBJ2-1
CATRAGETTYEQYF TGTGCCACCAGAGCGGGGGAAACAACCTACGAGCAGTACTTC TRBV15 TRBD2 NA TRBJ2-7
CASSFGLAGGSQETQYF TGTGCCAGCAGTTTTGGCCTAGCGGGAGGTTCACAAGAGACCCAGTACTTC TRBV27 TRBD2 NA TRBJ2-5
CASSLVPGGPPSYEQYF TGCGCCAGCAGCTTGGTCCCAGGGGGGCCTCCCTCCTACGAGCAGTACTTC TRBV5-1 NA NA TRBJ2-7
CASSQDRPGVFLLNTEAFF TGCGCCAGCAGCCAAGATAGGCCAGGGGTGTTTTTATTGAACACTGAAGCTTTCTTT TRBV4-1 NA NA TRBJ1-1
CASSLSSGVQETQYF TGCGCCAGCAGCTTGAGTAGCGGGGTACAAGAGACCCAGTACTTC TRBV5-1 TRBD2 NA TRBJ2-5
CAWSPMGGRYEQYF TGTGCCTGGAGCCCCATGGGGGGGCGCTACGAGCAGTACTTC TRBV30 NA NA TRBJ2-7
CASSYASDTQYF TGCGCCAGCAGCTACGCTTCAGATACGCAGTATTTT TRBV5-1 NA NA TRBJ2-3
CASSISGNGNYEQFF TGTGCCAGCAGTATTAGCGGGAATGGAAATTATGAGCAGTTCTTC TRBV2 TRBD2 NA TRBJ2-1
CASSPLGGGDRNEQFF TGCGCCAGCAGCCCCCTCGGGGGCGGAGATAGGAATGAGCAGTTCTTC TRBV4-1 NA NA TRBJ2-1
CASSYRANTEAFF TGTGCCAGCAGTTACAGGGCGAACACTGAAGCTTTCTTT TRBV6-5 NA NA TRBJ1-1
CASSLFVGRGRQPQHF TGTGCCAGCAGTTTATTCGTCGGCAGGGGGCGTCAGCCCCAGCATTTT TRBV28 TRBD1 NA TRBJ1-5
CSARADEQFF TGCAGTGCCCGGGCGGATGAGCAGTTCTTC TRBV20-1 NA NA TRBJ2-1
CASSLRPGYEQYF TGTGCCAGCAGCTTACGACCGGGCTACGAGCAGTACTTC TRBV7-2 NA NA TRBJ2-7
CASSERGLAMFEQYF TGTGCCAGCAGTGAAAGGGGGCTAGCAATGTTCGAGCAGTACTTC TRBV2 TRBD1 NA TRBJ2-7
CASSLVREGRSTDTQYF TGCGCCAGCAGCTTGGTACGGGAGGGCCGCAGCACAGATACGCAGTATTTT TRBV5-1 TRBD2 NA TRBJ2-3
CASIRSGSLNEQFF TGTGCCAGCATTCGTAGCGGGAGCCTCAATGAGCAGTTCTTC TRBV28 TRBD2 NA TRBJ2-1